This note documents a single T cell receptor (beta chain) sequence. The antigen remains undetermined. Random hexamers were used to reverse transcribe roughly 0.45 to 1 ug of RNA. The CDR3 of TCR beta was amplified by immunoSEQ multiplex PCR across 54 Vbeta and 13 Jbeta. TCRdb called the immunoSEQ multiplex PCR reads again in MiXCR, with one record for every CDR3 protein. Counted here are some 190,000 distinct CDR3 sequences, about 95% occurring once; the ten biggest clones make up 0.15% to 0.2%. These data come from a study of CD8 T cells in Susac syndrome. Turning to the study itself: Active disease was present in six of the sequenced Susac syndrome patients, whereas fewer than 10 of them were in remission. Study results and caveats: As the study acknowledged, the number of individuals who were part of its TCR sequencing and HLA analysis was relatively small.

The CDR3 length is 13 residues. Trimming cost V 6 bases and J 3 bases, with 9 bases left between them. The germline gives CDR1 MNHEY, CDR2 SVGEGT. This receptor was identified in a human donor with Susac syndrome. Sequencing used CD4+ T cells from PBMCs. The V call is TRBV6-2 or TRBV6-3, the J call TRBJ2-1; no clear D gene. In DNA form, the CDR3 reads TGTGCCAGCAGCCCAGGTTACTACAATGAGCAGTTCTTC. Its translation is CASSPGYYNEQFF.